The 19 T cell receptor beta chains given below trace back to one sample, sequenced in a study of PD-1 blockade in classical Hodgkin lymphoma. Assay: immunoSEQ multiplex PCR; the TCRdb copy retains only in-frame clones and omits some. The sample holds approximately 52,000 clones, roughly 86% seen once. Specified time point: cycle 4 day 1 (C4D1), after five to seven weeks of nivolumab. Every patient experienced relapse after autologous stem cell transplantation, and brentuximab vedotin exposure varied. The source was peripheral blood mononuclear cells (PBMCs), collected before the fourth cycle of nivolumab. The receptors come from a human donor with classical Hodgkin lymphoma.

The J gene is TRBJ2-7, the V gene TRBV7-2, with D perhaps given as TRBD1 or TRBD2 (5 bases each). This CDR3 spans 15 amino acids. V lost 2 bases and J 2 bases, leaving 13 bases between the germline ends. Per germline, CDR1 SGHTA and CDR2 FQGNSA. In DNA, the CDR3 is TGTGCCAGCAGCTTATCTAGAGGGGTTGCCTACGAGCAGTACTTC. Translated, it gives CASSLSRGVAYEQYF.

The chain has TRBV4-1 and TRBJ1-4, with no clear D. Trimming cost V 2 bases and J 0 bases, with 13 bases left between them. There are 17 residues in the CDR3. CDR1 is MGHRA and CDR2 is YSYEKL in the germline V gene. CDR3 in amino acids: CASSQRHIPSTNEKLFF. The DNA for the CDR3 is TGCGCCAGCAGCCAACGACATATACCCTCAACTAATGAAAAACTGTTTTTT.

V usage is TRBV9 and J usage is TRBJ2-3; 7 bases agree with TRBD2. The V and J ends lost 3 bases and 0 bases, in that order; junction bases with no gene match: 1. The V gene's germline CDR1 is SGDLS and CDR2 YYNGEE. The CDR3 has 14 residues. CDR3 DNA sequence: TGTGCCAGCAGCGGGCGGGGGAGCACAGATACGCAGTATTTT. Residues: CASSGRGSTDTQYF. Combining the CDR3 with reference TRBV9 and TRBJ2-3 gives the whole variable domain DSGVTQTPKHLITATGQRVTLRCSPRSGDLSVYWYQQSLDQGLQFLIQYYNGEERAKGNILERFSAQQFPDLHSELNLSSLELGDSALYFCASSGRGSTDTQYFGPGTRLTVL.

The rearrangement joins TRBV5-4 to TRBJ1-1, with 8 positions matching TRBD1. The CDR3 is made up of 14 amino acids. The germline V gene encodes CDR1 SGHNT and CDR2 YYREEE (reference sequence). J gave up 7 bases and V 0 bases, and 5 bases lay outside the gene matches. The CDR3 coding sequence is TGTGCCAGCAGCTTGGGACAGGGGAGGCGTGAAGCTTTCTTT. It yields the protein CASSLGQGRREAFF.

V and J are TRBV6-1 and TRBJ2-3; D is uncertain. CDR1 is MNHNS, CDR2 SASEGT, per germline. V lost 4 bases and J 1 base, leaving 12 bases between the germline ends. The CDR3 length is 15 residues. Here the CDR3 DNA reads TGTGCCAGCAGTGTGGGCAGCCACGGCACAGATACGCAGTATTTT. Amino acid sequence: CASSVGSHGTDTQYF.

This sequence joins TRBV12-5 and TRBJ2-7, with D unclear. V dropped 0 bases and J dropped 3 bases, with 15 bases sitting between them. Germline CDR1 is LGHNT and CDR2 is FRNRAP. The CDR3 is 16 residues long. The CDR3 DNA reads as TGTGCTAGTGGTTTGGTACTGCGTGAGGTACTCTACGAGCAGTACTTC. It codes for CASGLVLREVLYEQYF.

Regarding this clone: This CDR3 is also generated by other DNA sequences in the sample. The V gene is TRBV5-1, the J gene TRBJ2-6; D may correspond to TRBD1 or TRBD2 (5 bases each). CDR3 length: 16 residues. V gave up 3 bases and J gave up 0 bases, with 10 bases separating them. Germline V CDR1 and CDR2: SGHRS, YFSETQ. CDR3 region: CASSSGTASGANVLTF. The CDR3, as DNA: TGCGCCAGCAGCTCAGGGACGGCCTCTGGGGCCAACGTCCTGACTTTC.

The chain has TRBV10-3 and TRBJ1-3, with TRBD1 as a possible D gene (5 bases). Germline CDR1 ENHRY, CDR2 SYGVKD. The CDR3 has 14 residues. The germline V and J ends were trimmed by 2 bases and 3 bases, with 8 bases remaining between them. CDR3 region: CAISEGTVGNTIYF. DNA of the CDR3: TGTGCCATCAGTGAGGGGACGGTTGGAAACACCATATATTTT.

The count of this clone is one. The chain employs TRBV29-1 and TRBJ2-5; TRBD2 aligns across 7 bases. The CDR3 has 12 residues. Trimming removed 8 bases from V and 4 bases from J; junction bases left unmatched: 7. Looked up from germline, CDR1 is SQVTM and CDR2 is ANQGSEA. The CDR3 bases are TGCAGCTCAAGCGGGATAGTAGAGACCCAGTACTTC. It specifies CSSSGIVETQYF.

This chain connects TRBV28 to TRBJ2-1, with 7 bases aligning to TRBD2. CDR3 length equals 17 residues. V trimming: 5 bases; J trimming: 8 bases; junction bases outside the gene matches: 18. Looked up from germline, CDR1 is MDHEN and CDR2 is SYDVKM. The CDR3 region is CASSPPLSSGMIHEQFF. The CDR3 region has the DNA TGTGCCAGCAGTCCCCCTCTTTCCAGCGGGATGATCCATGAGCAGTTCTTC.

The CDR3 DNA reads as TGTGCCAGCAGCTGGAACTCCTACGAGCAGTACTTC. Protein: CASSWNSYEQYF. The chain carries TRBV7-6 and TRBJ2-7, with D unclear. V shed 4 bases and J shed 0 bases, with 4 bases lying between them. The length of the CDR3 is 12 residues. The germline CDR1 and CDR2 sequences are SGHVS and FNYEAQ.

The rearrangement joins TRBV28 to TRBJ1-1, with 7 bases fitting TRBD1. Trimming at V came to 4 bases and at J to 7 bases, leaving 6 bases not matched to a gene. The CDR3 is made up of 13 amino acids. Per germline, CDR1 MDHEN and CDR2 SYDVKM. The CDR3 here is CASSSTGRSEAFF. DNA for the CDR3: TGTGCCAGCAGTTCGACAGGGCGAAGTGAAGCTTTCTTT.

The CDR3 sequence: CASSHPSGKVHEQYF. The DNA of the CDR3 is TGCGCCAGCAGCCATCCTAGCGGGAAAGTCCACGAGCAGTACTTC. This chain uses TRBV4-1 with TRBJ2-7, with 9 bases fitting TRBD2. There are 15 residues in the CDR3. V gave up 3 bases and J gave up 5 bases; unmatched junction bases: 8. Germline V gene sequence: CDR1 MGHRA, CDR2 YSYEKL.

This chain links TRBV2 with TRBJ1-2; 8 positions match TRBD1. V lost 7 bases to trimming and J lost 3 bases; unmatched junction nucleotides: 4. CDR1 is SNHLY and CDR2 is FYNNEI in the germline V gene. The CDR3 extends over 13 amino acids. Here the CDR3 DNA reads TGTGCCAGCACTGGGACAGGCGACTATGGCTACACCTTC. This translates into CASTGTGDYGYTF.

The chain employs TRBV9 and TRBJ1-2; D is perhaps TRBD1 (6 bases). CDR1 is SGDLS and CDR2 is YYNGEE in the germline V gene. V gave up 7 bases and J gave up 5 bases, with 12 bases separating them. The CDR3 runs 12 residues. CDR3 sequence (DNA): TGTGCCAGCGATGGACAGTCGTATGGCTACACCTTC. Translation gives CASDGQSYGYTF.

This chain links TRBV7-9 with TRBJ2-5; 11 bases align to TRBD2. The V gene's germline CDR1 is SEHNR and CDR2 FQNEAQ (reference sequence). CDR3 size: 16 residues. After removal of 1 base from V and 2 bases from J, the junction contained 3 bases not matched to a gene. The CDR3 nucleotides read TGTGCCAGCAGCTTAGAACTAGCGGGAGTTCAAGAGACCCAGTACTTC. It encodes CASSLELAGVQETQYF.

The chain joins TRBV4-1 to TRBJ2-2; perhaps TRBD1 as D (6 bases). This CDR3 comprises 16 residues. From germline, CDR1 is MGHRA and CDR2 YSYEKL. With 3 bases removed from V and 4 bases from J, the gap between germline ends came to 15 bases. The CDR3 DNA sequence: TGCGCCAGCAGCCATCCTGAGGACAGAATCACCGGGGAGCTGTTTTTT. It encodes CASSHPEDRITGELFF.

Only one count was recorded for this clone. The rearrangement links TRBV29-1 to TRBJ2-2; D gene unclear. This CDR3 is 14 amino acids long. Between the trimmed V and J ends, which lost 5 bases and 0 bases, there was a span of 10 bases. Germline V gene lookup returns CDR1 SQVTM and CDR2 ANQGSEA. This CDR3 is CSVSRVSNTGELFF. The CDR3 region has the DNA TGCAGCGTTAGCCGGGTCTCGAACACCGGGGAGCTGTTTTTT.

The rearrangement links TRBV5-6 to TRBJ2-3; possibly TRBD1 for D (6 bases). Germline V gives CDR1 SGHDT, CDR2 YYEEEE. Deletions cut 2 bases from V and 0 bases from J, with 10 bases between. The CDR3 sequence is 15 residues long. CDR3: CASSFRTASTDTQYF. The CDR3 nucleotides read TGTGCCAGCAGCTTTCGGACAGCTAGCACAGATACGCAGTATTTT.